One sample yielded the 5 T cell receptor beta chains listed below, sequenced in a study of Ad26.COV2.S vaccination and SARS-CoV-2 variants. Here immunoSEQ multiplex PCR was the method, and the copy in TCRdb shows in-frame clones only, minus some. Here the sample spans under 550,000 clones, around nine tenths being singletons. Treatment in this sample: around 19 received Ad26.COV2.S at low or high dose, single or two shots; roughly 5 received placebo; per-sample allocation not given. Specimens were obtained on day 63 following the first vaccine or placebo injection. The material sequenced was peripheral blood, taken in a trial of Ad26.COV2.S vaccine versus placebo. The source is a person between 18 and 59 years old who received the Ad26.COV2.S COVID-19 vaccine or a placebo.

V and J are TRBV24-1 and TRBJ2-2, with 8 bases that match TRBD1. Losses at the gene ends were 3 bases for V and 6 bases for J; bases not matched to a gene: 2. Germline CDR1 is KGHDR and CDR2 is SFDVKD. The CDR3 consists of 14 residues. The CDR3 is CATSDRTGSGELFF. In nucleotides, the CDR3 is TGTGCCACCAGTGATCGGACAGGGTCCGGGGAGCTGTTTTTT.

The gene calls are TRBV12-3 or TRBV12-4 and TRBJ2-3; 10 nucleotides align to TRBD1. Unmatched junction bases numbered 0, after V lost 6 bases and J lost 3 bases. The CDR3 has 13 residues. The CDR3 DNA follows: TGTGCCAGCAGGGGACAGGGGACAGATACGCAGTATTTT. Its protein is CASRGQGTDTQYF.

The chain uses TRBV2 and TRBJ2-5; 11 bases match TRBD1. Germline V lookup: CDR1 SNHLY, CDR2 FYNNEI. V dropped 6 bases and J dropped 4; count of bases not matched to a gene: 4. The CDR3 is 14 residues long. This CDR3 is CASRDRGHSETQYF. The CDR3 bases are TGTGCCAGCAGGGACAGGGGGCATTCAGAGACCCAGTACTTC.

The rearrangement links TRBV29-1 to TRBJ2-1; TRBD1 matches 7 bases. This CDR3 spans 11 amino acids. Germline loops: CDR1 SQVTM, CDR2 ANQGSEA. The CDR3: CSGGSYNEQFF. CDR3 bases: TGCTCAGGGGGTTCCTACAATGAGCAGTTCTTC.

This rearrangement joins TRBV10-3 to TRBJ2-2; either TRBD1 or TRBD2 may supply D (5 bases each). The CDR3 runs 19 residues. Germline V gene sequence: CDR1 ENHRY, CDR2 SYGVKD. V dropped 6 bases and J dropped 2 bases, with 25 bases sitting between them. The CDR3 sequence is CAIRGASGTLDLNTGELFF. The CDR3 DNA is TGTGCCATCAGGGGAGCCTCCGGGACGCTCGACCTTAACACCGGGGAGCTGTTTTTT.